These 16 T cell receptor beta chains were sequenced from one sample in a study of response to subunit inactivated influenza vaccine. TCRdb reanalysed the RT-PCR reads using MiXCR and keeps one entry per CDR3 protein. The table has under 800,000 distinct CDR3 sequences, more than 11% seen once; the top ten hold approximately 6.5%. The starting material was PBMCs from blood, obtained around 14 days before vaccination. These receptors were obtained from a man aged 45-65 years who received an inactivated influenza vaccine.

V usage is TRBV4-1 and J usage is TRBJ2-7; 13 nucleotides line up with TRBD2. Germline V gene lookup returns CDR1 MGHRA and CDR2 YSYEKL. Unmatched junction bases numbered 4, after V lost 2 bases and J lost 3 bases. This CDR3 has 16 residues. DNA for the CDR3: TGCGCCAGCAGCCAAAAGACTAGCGGGGGGATCTACGAGCAGTACTTC. Translated, it gives CASSQKTSGGIYEQYF.

The chain employs TRBV2 and TRBJ2-7; TRBD1 agrees at 9 bases. The germline CDR1 and CDR2 sequences are SNHLY and FYNNEI. The V and J ends lost 6 bases and 1 base, in that order; junction bases with no gene match: 7. There are 15 residues in the CDR3. The DNA of the CDR3 is TGTGCCAGCAGGTTGGGACAGGGTATTTCCTACGAGCAGTACTTC. This sequence encodes CASRLGQGISYEQYF.

The chain combines TRBV10-3 with TRBJ2-1; no definite D call. This CDR3 region has 18 residues. Germline assignment: CDR1 ENHRY and CDR2 SYGVKD. Trimming left V 2 bases short and J 3 bases short, with 20 bases between. The CDR3 is CAISERVVKVLNYNEQFF. The CDR3 bases are TGTGCCATCAGTGAGAGGGTGGTTAAGGTTCTGAACTACAATGAGCAGTTCTTC.

The chain joins TRBV3-1 to TRBJ2-5; D remains ambiguous. Germline V gives CDR1 LGHDT, CDR2 YNNKEL (reference sequence). Trimming removed 1 base from V and 5 bases from J, with 11 bases in between. This CDR3 comprises 14 residues. The CDR3 DNA is TGTGCCAGCAGCCAAGCTTGGGGTGGGGAGACCCAGTACTTC. Amino acid sequence: CASSQAWGGETQYF.

In its sample, this clonotype was seen a few times. CDR3 sequence reads: CASSVGANSPLHF. CDR3 DNA: TGTGCCAGCAGCGTAGGGGCTAATTCACCCCTCCACTTT. This rearrangement joins TRBV9 to TRBJ1-6; D not resolved. The germline V and J ends were trimmed by 0 bases and 6 bases, with 4 bases remaining between them. Germline loops: CDR1 SGDLS, CDR2 YYNGEE. The CDR3 covers 13 residues.

The CDR3 loop reads CATRGTGRDYGYTF. As DNA, the CDR3 is TGTGCCACGAGGGGAACAGGGCGAGACTATGGCTACACCTTC. The rearrangement uses TRBV10-3 and TRBJ1-2; tentatively, D is TRBD1 (6 bases). The CDR3 totals 14 residues. The ends were cut back, 10 bases at V and 3 bases at J, with 18 bases in the middle. CDR1 is ENHRY, CDR2 SYGVKD, per germline.

This clonotype was seen only a few times. The chain joins TRBV4-2 to TRBJ2-3; D is undetermined. With 0 bases removed from V and 0 bases from J, the gap between germline ends came to 7 bases. The CDR3 runs 15 residues. CDR1 and CDR2 (germline): LGHNA, YNFKEQ. CDR3 coding DNA: TGTGCCAGCAGCCAAGAGCTGATTAGCACAGATACGCAGTATTTT. It yields the protein CASSQELISTDTQYF.

V usage is TRBV7-2 and J usage is TRBJ2-3; weak D call: TRBD1 (6 bases). The V end lost 5 bases, the J end lost 2 bases, and 8 bases lay between the germline ends. Germline V gene lookup returns CDR1 SGHTA and CDR2 FQGNSA. The CDR3 is 13 amino acids. In DNA, the CDR3 is TGTGCCAGCAGCCACAGGGCCACAGATACGCAGTATTTT. Protein sequence: CASSHRATDTQYF.

This clonotype was counted only a few times. The chain couples TRBV29-1 to TRBJ2-4; no reliable D call. V was cut by 6 bases and J by 6 bases, with 15 bases left in between. Germline loops: CDR1 SQVTM, CDR2 ANQGSEA. The CDR3 sequence is 13 residues long. The CDR3 loop reads CSVATAALNIQYF. CDR3 DNA: TGCAGCGTGGCCACGGCTGCTCTAAACATTCAGTACTTC.

This clonotype was observed a few times. The chain uses TRBV5-1 and TRBJ2-2; 8 bases are shared with TRBD1. V trimming: 0 bases; J trimming: 7 bases; junction bases outside the gene matches: 5. Germline CDR1 is SGHRS and CDR2 is YFSETQ. The CDR3 is 15 amino acids. CDR3 in DNA: TGCGCCAGCAGCTTGGAGCAGGGGGCGAACGGGGAGCTGTTTTTT. Encoded protein: CASSLEQGANGELFF.

In its sample, this clonotype was seen a few times. The genes are TRBV7-2 and TRBJ1-3; tentative D call: TRBD1 (6 bases). Germline V gene data show CDR1 as SGHTA and CDR2 as FQGNSA. This CDR3 has 15 residues. Deletions cut 1 base from V and 2 bases from J, with 9 bases between. Here the CDR3 reads CASSLVGAAGNTIYF. The DNA for the CDR3 is TGTGCCAGCAGCTTAGTGGGGGCTGCTGGAAACACCATATATTTT. Full variable domain (remainder filled in from reference TRBV7-2 and TRBJ1-3): GAGVSQSPSNKVTEKGKDVELRCDPISGHTALYWYRQSLGQGLEFLIYFQGNSAPDKSGLPSDRFSAERTGGSVSTLTIQRTQQEDSAVYLCASSLVGAAGNTIYFGEGSWLTVV.

Many counts were recorded for this clonotype. This chain uses TRBV2 with TRBJ2-5; 11 bases are a match to TRBD2. This CDR3 is 14 amino acids long. From germline, CDR1 is SNHLY and CDR2 FYNNEI. J lost 5 bases, V lost 6 bases, and 5 bases had no gene match. This CDR3 is CASRGSGRAETQYF. CDR3 nucleotides: TGTGCCAGCAGGGGTAGCGGGAGGGCGGAGACCCAGTACTTC.

The chain combines TRBV28 with TRBJ2-5; 11 nucleotides align to TRBD2. The germline V gene encodes CDR1 MDHEN and CDR2 SYDVKM. The CDR3 consists of 16 residues. Trimming removed 6 bases from V and 9 bases from J; junction bases left unmatched: 15. The CDR3 protein is CASSPILAGGQVAQYF. The CDR3 DNA reads as TGTGCCAGCAGCCCCATTCTAGCGGGGGGCCAGGTGGCCCAGTACTTC.

This rearrangement joins TRBV5-6 to TRBJ2-3; tentative D call: TRBD1 (6 bases). Trimming took 4 bases from V and 0 from J, leaving 18 bases between them. This CDR3 comprises 17 residues. CDR1 is SGHDT and CDR2 is YYEEEE in the germline V gene. The DNA of the CDR3 is TGTGCCAGCAGCCTACTAAAGACAGGTCGTAGCACAGATACGCAGTATTTT. Protein product: CASSLLKTGRSTDTQYF.

This clonotype was seen more than once but under ten times. The J gene is TRBJ2-7, the V gene TRBV27, with TRBD1 identical over 7 bases. The length of the CDR3 is 15 residues. J gave up 2 bases and V 2 bases, and 6 bases lay outside the gene matches. CDR1 and CDR2 (germline): MNHEY, SMNVEV (reference sequence). The DNA of the CDR3 is TGTGCCAGCAGTTTAATAGACAGGGCCGCCTACGAGCAGTACTTC. As protein: CASSLIDRAAYEQYF.

Written as DNA, the CDR3 is TGTGCCAGCAGCCCCTCAGGGGCCGGCGGGGAGCTGTTTTTT. Protein: CASSPSGAGGELFF. The chain uses TRBV2 and TRBJ2-2; tentative D call: TRBD1 (6 bases). V was cut by 6 bases and J by 7 bases, with 15 bases left in between. CDR3 length: 14 amino acids. Germline CDR1 and CDR2: SNHLY and FYNNEI.